The 14 T cell receptor beta chains presented below share a single source sample, sequenced in a study of cytomegalovirus exposure and HLA in healthy donors. Primers for the PCR totalled 60 Vbeta and 13 Jbeta. Only in-frame clones appear in the TCRdb table, and some are missing; sequencing was by immunoSEQ multiplex PCR. The sample has 150,000 to 200,000 clones; 78% are singletons. The sample consisted of PBMCs. These receptor sequences come from a woman aged 25 to 39 in good health and CMV-seropositive.

The chain recombines TRBV6-5 with TRBJ1-2; D ambiguous. This CDR3 has 16 residues. The ends were cut back, 0 bases at V and 0 bases at J, with 11 bases in the middle. From germline, CDR1 is MNHEY and CDR2 SVGAGI. In DNA form, the CDR3 reads TGTGCCAGCAGTTACTCGAAGGTAGCGGCTAACTATGGCTACACCTTC. It specifies CASSYSKVAANYGYTF.

This rearrangement joins TRBV2 to TRBJ1-2; D might be TRBD1 (5 bases). The germline V gene encodes CDR1 SNHLY and CDR2 FYNNEI. This CDR3 is 13 amino acids long. The V end was cut by 1 base, the J end by 6 bases, with 9 bases between. The CDR3 protein is CASSEEGRDGYTF. DNA of the CDR3: TGTGCCAGCAGTGAAGAGGGCAGGGATGGCTACACCTTC.

This clone has just one count. The chain recombines TRBV7-8 with TRBJ1-1; no clear D. Deletions cut 3 bases from V and 5 bases from J, with 13 bases between. CDR1 and CDR2 from the germline V gene are SGHVS and FQNEAQ. The CDR3 totals 14 residues. The CDR3 loop is CASSLMGEYTEAFF. The CDR3 DNA is TGTGCCAGCAGCTTGATGGGAGAGTATACTGAAGCTTTCTTT. The full variable domain, its missing parts supplied by reference TRBV7-8 and TRBJ1-1, is GAGVSQSPRYKVAKRGQDVALRCDPISGHVSLFWYQQALGQGPEFLTYFQNEAQLDKSGLPSDRFFAERPEGSVSTLKIQRTQQEDSAVYLCASSLMGEYTEAFFGQGTRLTVV.

This clone came up once. CDR3 protein: CSAIRDSHYGYTF. CDR3 coding DNA: TGCAGCGCGATACGGGACAGCCACTATGGCTACACCTTC. V gene TRBV29-1 combines with J gene TRBJ1-2; TRBD1 matches 7 bases. CDR3 size: 13 residues. CDR1 is SQVTM and CDR2 is ANQGSEA in the germline V gene. V dropped 7 bases and J dropped 3; count of bases not matched to a gene: 8.

The genes are TRBV6-1 and TRBJ2-5; D possibly corresponds to TRBD2 (6 bases). The CDR3 totals 13 residues. Trimming shortened V by 8 bases and J by 7 bases, and 17 bases separated the two germline ends. Germline V gene sequence: CDR1 MNHNS, CDR2 SASEGT. This chain's CDR3 is CASEEGVSGTQYF. The CDR3 coding sequence is TGTGCCAGCGAAGAAGGAGTTAGCGGGACCCAGTACTTC.

Notes on this clone: The sample holds other DNA sequences that translate to the same CDR3. V gene TRBV10-2 combines with J gene TRBJ1-4, with 8 nucleotides matching TRBD1. This CDR3 has 14 residues. The germline CDR1 and CDR2 sequences are WSHSY and SAAADI. With V trimmed by 7 bases and J by 7 bases, 8 bases remained unmatched. The CDR3 sequence: CASTPDRGGEKLFF. In DNA, the CDR3 is TGCGCCAGCACCCCAGACAGGGGCGGTGAAAAACTGTTTTTT.

The chain has TRBV15 and TRBJ2-3; no definite D call. CDR3 length: 15 amino acids. V was clipped by 0 bases and J by 4 bases, with 11 bases between them. The germline V gene has CDR1 LNHNV and CDR2 YYDKDF (reference sequence). The CDR3 region is CATSRDQVAPDTQYF. As DNA, the CDR3 is TGTGCCACCAGCAGAGATCAAGTGGCCCCAGATACGCAGTATTTT.

This clone has just a few counts. The chain couples TRBV4-1 to TRBJ2-3; 14 bases agree with TRBD2. The V gene's germline CDR1 is MGHRA and CDR2 YSYEKL. Germline trimming cut 4 bases from V and 2 bases from J; bases unmatched to any gene: 5. The CDR3 has 17 residues. CDR3 DNA: TGCGCCAGCAGCCCTACGGGACTAGCGGGGGCCACAGATACGCAGTATTTT. It specifies CASSPTGLAGATDTQYF.

Concerning this clone itself: Mismatch with germline at one junction end may stem from a read error. The chain links TRBV7-2 to TRBJ2-1; 8 bases match TRBD2. The length of the CDR3 is 15 residues. Germline CDR1 reads SGHTA; CDR2 reads FQGNSA. This CDR3 is CASSFPGGRGNGQFF. CDR3 in DNA: TGTGCCAGCAGCTTTCCGGGGGGGCGTGGCAATGGGCAGTTCTTC.

The chain carries TRBV27 and TRBJ2-7; D is possibly TRBD2 (5 bases). Looked up from germline, CDR1 is MNHEY and CDR2 is SMNVEV (reference sequence). This CDR3 spans 16 amino acids. V was cut by 4 bases and J by 3 bases, with 19 bases left in between. The CDR3 DNA sequence: TGTGCCAGCAGTTCGCGGCGGGTTAGCGAGATCTACGAGCAGTACTTC. Translated: CASSSRRVSEIYEQYF.

V usage is TRBV2 and J usage is TRBJ1-5; no firm D call. The CDR3 loop spans 15 amino acids. CDR1 SNHLY and CDR2 FYNNEI come from the germline V gene. Trimming cost V 1 base and J 0 bases, with 7 bases left between them. The CDR3 sequence: CASSEGSYSNQPQHF. In DNA, the CDR3 is TGTGCCAGCAGTGAAGGTTCCTATAGCAATCAGCCCCAGCATTTT. Filled out from reference TRBV2 and TRBJ1-5, the complete variable domain reads EPEVTQTPSHQVTQMGQEVILRCVPISNHLYFYWYRQILGQKVEFLVSFYNNEISEKSEIFDDQFSVERPDGSNFTLKIRSTKLEDSAMYFCASSEGSYSNQPQHFGDGTRLSIL.

The chain combines TRBV10-1 with TRBJ2-7; possibly TRBD1 for D (5 bases). Per germline, CDR1 WNHNN and CDR2 SYGVQD (reference sequence). The CDR3 is made up of 14 amino acids. V was trimmed by 0 bases and J by 5 bases, leaving 11 bases between them. The CDR3 here is CASSESGQGNEQYF. DNA of the CDR3: TGCGCCAGCAGTGAGTCGGGGCAGGGCAACGAGCAGTACTTC.

The J gene is TRBJ2-7, the V gene TRBV2, with a possible D match to TRBD2 (7 bases). Germline assignment: CDR1 SNHLY and CDR2 FYNNEI. Trimming stripped 8 bases from V and 10 bases from J, with 12 bases between. The CDR3 runs to 10 residues. The CDR3 sequence: CASGRGAQYF. The CDR3 nucleotides read TGTGCCAGCGGCCGGGGGGCACAGTACTTC.

For the CDR3, the DNA is TGTGCCAGCTCACCACGAATGGGGGGGCTGAGCTCTGGGGCCAACGTCCTGACTTTC. Protein: CASSPRMGGLSSGANVLTF. The gene calls are TRBV18 and TRBJ2-6; weak D call: TRBD2 (7 bases). This CDR3 contains 19 residues. V dropped 1 base and J dropped 0 bases, with 16 bases sitting between them. Germline CDR1 and CDR2: KGHSH and LQKENI. Drawing the rest from reference TRBV18 and TRBJ2-6, the complete variable domain is NAGVMQNPRHLVRRRGQEARLRCSPMKGHSHVYWYRQLPEEGLKFMVYLQKENIIDESGMPKERFSAEFPKEGPSILRIQQVVRGDSAAYFCASSPRMGGLSSGANVLTFGAGSRLTVL.